This note documents a single T cell receptor (beta chain) sequence. The CDR3 loop spans 17 amino acids. In germline, CDR1 is SEHNR, CDR2 FQNEAQ (reference sequence). V lost 4 bases, J lost 4 bases, and 13 bases stayed unmatched. Only in-frame clones appear in the TCRdb table, and some are missing; sequencing was by immunoSEQ multiplex PCR. The sample has fewer than 350,000 clones; approximately 91% are singletons. These data belong to a study of blood T cell repertoires in COVID-19. The clonotype was recovered from a woman in her 40s with acute COVID-19. The gene calls are TRBV7-9 and TRBJ1-2, with 9 positions matching TRBD1. The specimen was PBMCs or T cells enriched from blood (not recorded which). CDR3 in amino acids: CASSSTRYRGLGYGYTF. In DNA, the CDR3 is TGTGCCAGCAGCTCCACGCGTTACAGGGGGCTTGGCTATGGCTACACCTTC.